The text below deals with one T cell receptor (beta chain). This sample is drawn from a study of blood T cell repertoires in COVID-19. In germline, CDR1 is SGHTA, CDR2 FQGNSA. The germline V and J ends were trimmed by 5 bases and 5 bases, with 16 bases remaining between them. CDR3 length: 14 residues. Data came from immunoSEQ multiplex PCR; TCRdb stores just in-frame clones and leaves some out. Of 100,000 to 150,000 clones in the sample, roughly 72% were seen once. The source material was peripheral blood. The chain is built from TRBV7-2 and TRBJ2-7, with TRBD2 as a possible D gene (6 bases). The receptor was isolated from a man aged 60 to 69 with acute or convalescent COVID-19. In DNA, the CDR3 is TGTGCCAGCAGCACCCGACTAGGATGGAACGAGCAGTACTTC. As protein: CASSTRLGWNEQYF.